A single sample is the source of the 20 T cell receptor beta chains below, sequenced in a study of blood T cell repertoires in COVID-19 (dated by TCRdb to 2018 to 2021). Preparation of the library involved the immunoSEQ multiplex PCR assay. This immuneACCESS table, as held by TCRdb, lists in-frame sequences with V and J called but not all clones. Of the missing ones, under half trace to an unresolved V gene in checked studies; the others have no known cause. The sample table records hundreds of thousands of clones; 75% to 90% of these occur just once. The ten top clones hold under 8.5% of the sample. Sequenced: peripheral blood. These receptors came from a woman aged 55-70 years with COVID-19, enrolled during active disease.

J is TRBJ2-1 and V is TRBV7-6; 7 bases align to TRBD1. V was pared by 5 bases and J by 0 bases, with 7 bases of the junction left unmatched. The CDR3 has 16 amino acids. Looked up from germline, CDR1 is SGHVS and CDR2 is FNYEAQ. CDR3 nucleotide sequence: TGTGCCAGCAGCCTCGGACAGGCCTCCTCCTACAATGAGCAGTTCTTC. This sequence encodes CASSLGQASSYNEQFF.

The chain is built from TRBV5-5 and TRBJ2-2, with 8 bases fitting TRBD1. J lost 4 bases, V lost 2 bases, and 4 bases had no gene match. Germline V CDR1 and CDR2: SGHKS, YYEKEE (reference sequence). The CDR3 spans 15 residues. CDR3 DNA sequence: TGTGCCAGCAGCTTCGGACAGGGAGCCACCGGGGAGCTGTTTTTT. Translation gives CASSFGQGATGELFF. The full variable domain, with the rest looked up from reference TRBV5-5 and TRBJ2-2, is DAGVTQSPTHLIKTRGQQVTLRCSPISGHKSVSWYQQVLGQGPQFIFQYYEKEERGRGNFPDRFSARQFPNYSSELNVNALLLGDSALYLCASSFGQGATGELFFGEGSRLTVL.

The rearrangement uses TRBV6-5 and TRBJ1-2; D might be TRBD1 (6 bases). The V and J ends lost 0 bases and 5 bases respectively, with 16 bases between them. This CDR3 spans 16 amino acids. CDR1 is MNHEY and CDR2 is SVGAGI in the germline V gene. In DNA form, the CDR3 reads TGTGCCAGCAGTTACTCAAGTCTGGGGGCGGGTTATGGCTACACCTTC. It is translated as CASSYSSLGAGYGYTF.

The chain employs TRBV12-3 or TRBV12-4 and TRBJ1-1; TRBD1 aligns across 9 bases. Trimming cost V 6 bases and J 4 bases; bases outside gene matches: 3. This CDR3 contains 13 residues. The CDR3 DNA reads as TGTGCCAGCAGAACGACAGGGGGCACTGAAGCTTTCTTT. Its protein is CASRTTGGTEAFF.

The rearrangement joins TRBV4-1 to TRBJ2-1, with 11 nucleotides matching TRBD2. The CDR3 covers 16 residues. Germline V gene data show CDR1 as MGHRA and CDR2 as YSYEKL. V gave up 4 bases and J gave up 10 bases; unmatched junction bases: 12. The CDR3 loop reads CASSLRLAGPIWEQFF. The CDR3 DNA reads TGCGCCAGCAGCCTTCGACTAGCGGGGCCCATCTGGGAGCAGTTCTTC.

The chain has TRBV6-6 and TRBJ1-4; 10 nucleotides line up with TRBD1. V lost 4 bases and J lost 5; bases outside the gene matches: 4. CDR1 and CDR2 from the germline V gene are MNHNY and SVGAGI (reference sequence). The CDR3 consists of 15 residues. The chain's CDR3 is CASSSPGQGNEKLFF. The CDR3 nucleotides read TGTGCCAGCAGTTCCCCGGGACAGGGGAATGAAAAACTGTTTTTT.

The gene calls are TRBV6-1 and TRBJ2-3, with D unresolved. The germline V gene encodes CDR1 MNHNS and CDR2 SASEGT. The CDR3 is made up of 13 amino acids. V was shortened by 3 bases and J by 2 bases, with 6 bases between the two germline ends. CDR3: CASSEQITDTQYF. The CDR3 DNA reads as TGTGCCAGCAGTGAGCAGATCACAGATACGCAGTATTTT.

This chain joins TRBV11-3 and TRBJ2-2; D may be TRBD2 (6 bases). V was pared by 5 bases and J by 5 bases, with 9 bases between. In germline, CDR1 is SGHNT, CDR2 YENEEA. The CDR3 runs to 13 residues. CDR3 sequence (DNA): TGTGCCAGCAGCGTTGGACTAACCGGGGAGCTGTTTTTT. Residues: CASSVGLTGELFF.

The gene calls are TRBV27 and TRBJ2-3, with 9 nucleotides matching TRBD1. The V gene end was trimmed by 6 bases and the J gene end by 3 bases; junction bases not matched to a gene: 1. CDR3 length: 13 residues. CDR1 is MNHEY and CDR2 is SMNVEV in the germline V gene (reference sequence). CDR3 bases: TGTGCCAGCAGACAGGGGGCGACAGATACGCAGTATTTT. Translating gives CASRQGATDTQYF.

V gene TRBV5-4 combines with J gene TRBJ2-1; possible D gene TRBD2, 6 bases. Trimming removed 5 bases at V and 0 bases at J, with 9 bases between. CDR3 length equals 14 residues. CDR1 and CDR2 from the germline V gene are SGHNT and YYREEE (reference sequence). In DNA, the CDR3 is TGTGCCAGCAGTAGGGACTCCTCCTACAATGAGCAGTTCTTC. It specifies CASSRDSSYNEQFF.

This sequence joins TRBV7-3 and TRBJ2-2; D unresolved. The germline CDR1 and CDR2 sequences are SGHTA and FQGTGA. The ends were cut back, 1 base at V and 2 bases at J, with 11 bases in the middle. The CDR3 consists of 16 residues. Here the CDR3 reads CASSLNSLRNTGELFF. In DNA, the CDR3 is TGTGCCAGCAGCTTAAATAGCCTCCGAAACACCGGGGAGCTGTTTTTT.

This clone was counted only a few times. The chain couples TRBV6-5 to TRBJ1-3, with D perhaps TRBD1 (5 bases). The CDR3 runs 14 residues. V lost 8 bases, J lost 0 bases, and 11 bases lay in between. Germline V gene sequence: CDR1 MNHEY, CDR2 SVGAGI. Here the CDR3 reads CASLDSSSGNTIYF. CDR3 in DNA: TGTGCCAGCCTCGACAGCAGCTCTGGAAACACCATATATTTT.

This clone was seen a handful of times. J is TRBJ2-1 and V is TRBV5-6; the D gene is possibly TRBD1 (7 bases). Germline loops: CDR1 SGHDT, CDR2 YYEEEE. The CDR3 length is 13 residues. Trimming shortened V by 4 bases and J by 7 bases, and 12 bases separated the two germline ends. As DNA, the CDR3 is TGTGCCAGCAGCGGACAGGAGGGGAATGAGCAGTTCTTC. Translating gives CASSGQEGNEQFF. Supplemented by reference TRBV5-6 and TRBJ2-1, the full variable domain reads DAGVTQSPTHLIKTRGQQVTLRCSPKSGHDTVSWYQQALGQGPQFIFQYYEEEERQRGNFPDRFSGHQFPNYSSELNVNALLLGDSALYLCASSGQEGNEQFFGPGTRLTVL.

The V gene is TRBV15, the J gene TRBJ1-4, with D perhaps matching TRBD1 (6 bases). Germline V gene lookup returns CDR1 LNHNV and CDR2 YYDKDF (reference sequence). The ends were cut back, 0 bases at V and 7 bases at J, with 12 bases in the middle. This CDR3 is 15 amino acids long. In DNA, the CDR3 is TGTGCCACCAGCAGAGATAGGGGGAAGGGTGAAAAACTGTTTTTT. This codes for CATSRDRGKGEKLFF.

This chain links TRBV6-5 with TRBJ1-5; the D gene is possibly TRBD1 (5 bases). V lost 4 bases and J 4 bases, leaving 8 bases between the germline ends. Germline CDR1 is MNHEY and CDR2 is SVGAGI. This CDR3 is built from 13 residues. CDR3 coding DNA: TGTGCCAGCAGTTCGGGGGGTAATCAGCCCCAGCATTTT. This sequence encodes CASSSGGNQPQHF.

Points on this clone: Germline and junction disagree at one end, which may indicate a read error. This sequence joins TRBV5-5 and TRBJ1-6; TRBD1 matches at 7 bases. Germline lookup yields CDR1 SGHKS and CDR2 YYEKEE (reference sequence). The CDR3 runs to 14 residues. The CDR3 nucleotides read TGTGCCAGCACCTTGACAGGGAATAATTCACCCCTCCACTTT. Translating it yields CASTLTGNNSPLHF.

The chain joins TRBV4-3 to TRBJ2-7; D remains unclear. V was clipped by 1 base and J by 6 bases, with 10 bases between them. The CDR3 contains 13 residues. Germline CDR1 reads LGHNA; CDR2 reads YSLEER. DNA of the CDR3: TGCGCCAGCAGCCAAGGTCCCAGTTCCGAGCAGTACTTC. Its protein is CASSQGPSSEQYF.

The chain has TRBV9 and TRBJ1-1, with D unresolved. In germline, CDR1 is SGDLS, CDR2 YYNGEE. The CDR3 covers 15 residues. Trimming pared 4 bases from V and 2 bases from J, leaving 15 bases between. The CDR3 sequence is CASSPQRAGNTEAFF. CDR3 nucleotides: TGTGCCAGCAGCCCGCAGAGGGCGGGAAACACTGAAGCTTTCTTT.

This clone was picked up one time. The chain joins TRBV10-1 to TRBJ2-7; TRBD2 matches 9 bases. The germline gives CDR1 WNHNN, CDR2 SYGVQD (reference sequence). This CDR3 has 14 residues. V was clipped by 3 bases and J by 2 bases; unmatched bases: 2. This CDR3 is CASSDAGGPYEQYF. The CDR3 DNA sequence: TGCGCCAGCAGTGATGCGGGGGGGCCCTACGAGCAGTACTTC.

This rearrangement joins TRBV2 to TRBJ1-4, with a weak D call TRBD1 (6 bases). Germline V lookup: CDR1 SNHLY, CDR2 FYNNEI. The CDR3 is 13 residues long. Trimming took off 6 bases at V and 5 bases at J, with 10 bases between the two ends. CDR3 in DNA: TGTGCCAGCAGGGGTAGGGGGAATGAAAAACTGTTTTTT. Protein: CASRGRGNEKLFF.